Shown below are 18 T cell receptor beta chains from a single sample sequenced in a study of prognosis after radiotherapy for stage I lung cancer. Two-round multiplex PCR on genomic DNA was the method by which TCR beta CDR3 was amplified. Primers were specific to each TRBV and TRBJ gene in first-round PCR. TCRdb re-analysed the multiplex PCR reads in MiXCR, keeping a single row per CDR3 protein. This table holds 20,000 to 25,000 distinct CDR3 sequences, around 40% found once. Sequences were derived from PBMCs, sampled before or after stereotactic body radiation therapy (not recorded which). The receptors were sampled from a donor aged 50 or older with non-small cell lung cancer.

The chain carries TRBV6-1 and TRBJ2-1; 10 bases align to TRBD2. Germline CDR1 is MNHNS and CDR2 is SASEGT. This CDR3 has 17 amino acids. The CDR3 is CESSRTGVGLAGDEQFF. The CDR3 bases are TGTGAAAGCAGCCGGACGGGTGTGGGTCTAGCGGGAGATGAGCAGTTCTTC.

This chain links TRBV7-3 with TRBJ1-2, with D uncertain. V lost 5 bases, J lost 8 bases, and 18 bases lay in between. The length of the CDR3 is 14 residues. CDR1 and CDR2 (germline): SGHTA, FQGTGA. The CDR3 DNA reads TGTGCCAGCAGCGCCGAGAGGTGGCGAGGAGGCTACACCTTC. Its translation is CASSAERWRGGYTF.

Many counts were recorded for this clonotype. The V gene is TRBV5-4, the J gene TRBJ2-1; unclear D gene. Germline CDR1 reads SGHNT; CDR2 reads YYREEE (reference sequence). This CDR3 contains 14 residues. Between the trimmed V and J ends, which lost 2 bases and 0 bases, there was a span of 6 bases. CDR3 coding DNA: TGTGCCAGCAGCTTTGGCGACTCCTACAATGAGCAGTTCTTC. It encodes CASSFGDSYNEQFF.

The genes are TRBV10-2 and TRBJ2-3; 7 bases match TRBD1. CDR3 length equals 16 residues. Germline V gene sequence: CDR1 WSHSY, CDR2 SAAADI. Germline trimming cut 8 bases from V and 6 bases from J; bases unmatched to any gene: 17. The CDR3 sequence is CASGVDRSSNWDTQYF. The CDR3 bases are TGCGCCAGCGGTGTGGACAGGTCGAGTAACTGGGATACGCAGTATTTT.

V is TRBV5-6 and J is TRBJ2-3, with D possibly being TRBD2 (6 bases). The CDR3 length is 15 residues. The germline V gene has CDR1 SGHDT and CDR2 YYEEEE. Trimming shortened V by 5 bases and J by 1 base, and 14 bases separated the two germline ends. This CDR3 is CASSFGGLGTDTQYF. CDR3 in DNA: TGTGCCAGCAGTTTTGGAGGGCTCGGCACAGATACGCAGTATTTT.

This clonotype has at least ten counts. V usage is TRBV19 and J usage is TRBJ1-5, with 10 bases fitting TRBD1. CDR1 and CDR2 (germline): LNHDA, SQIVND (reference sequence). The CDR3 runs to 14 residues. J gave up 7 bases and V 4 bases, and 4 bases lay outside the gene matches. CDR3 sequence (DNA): TGTGCCAGTAGTAGTGGGACAGGGGAACAGCCCCAGCATTTT. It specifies CASSSGTGEQPQHF.

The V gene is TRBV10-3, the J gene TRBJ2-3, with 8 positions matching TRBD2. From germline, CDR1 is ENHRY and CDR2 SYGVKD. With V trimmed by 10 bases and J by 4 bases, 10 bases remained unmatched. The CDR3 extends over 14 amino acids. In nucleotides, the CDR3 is TGTGCCAGCGACAGCGGGAGTGGCTCAGATACGCAGTATTTT. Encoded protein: CASDSGSGSDTQYF.

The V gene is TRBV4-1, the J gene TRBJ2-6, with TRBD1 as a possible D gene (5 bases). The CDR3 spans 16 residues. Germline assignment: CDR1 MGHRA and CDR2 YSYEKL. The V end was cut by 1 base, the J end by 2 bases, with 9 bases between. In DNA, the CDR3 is TGCGCCAGCAGCCAAGGGCAGGGAACTGGGGCCAACGTCCTGACTTTC. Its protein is CASSQGQGTGANVLTF.

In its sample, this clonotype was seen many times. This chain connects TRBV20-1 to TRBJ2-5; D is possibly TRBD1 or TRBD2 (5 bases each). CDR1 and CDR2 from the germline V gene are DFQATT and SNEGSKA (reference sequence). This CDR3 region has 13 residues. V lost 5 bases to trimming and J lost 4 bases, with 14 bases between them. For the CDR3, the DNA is TGCAGTGCTGGGACCCCGTCGGGAGAGACCCAGTACTTC. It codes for CSAGTPSGETQYF.

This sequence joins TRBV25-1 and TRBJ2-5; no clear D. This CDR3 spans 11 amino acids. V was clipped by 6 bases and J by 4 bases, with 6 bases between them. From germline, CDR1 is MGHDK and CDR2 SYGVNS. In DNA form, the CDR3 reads TGTGCCAGCAGCCCAGTAGAGACCCAGTACTTC. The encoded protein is CASSPVETQYF.

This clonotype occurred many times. This chain's CDR3 is CASSSGQTGGSTDTQYF. The DNA of the CDR3 is TGTGCCAGCAGTTCAGGCCAGACAGGGGGTAGCACAGATACGCAGTATTTT. The V call is TRBV27, the J call TRBJ2-3, with 9 bases aligning to TRBD1. The trim removed 4 bases at V and 0 bases at J, leaving 8 bases unmatched. The CDR3 contains 17 residues. Per germline, CDR1 MNHEY and CDR2 SMNVEV (reference sequence).

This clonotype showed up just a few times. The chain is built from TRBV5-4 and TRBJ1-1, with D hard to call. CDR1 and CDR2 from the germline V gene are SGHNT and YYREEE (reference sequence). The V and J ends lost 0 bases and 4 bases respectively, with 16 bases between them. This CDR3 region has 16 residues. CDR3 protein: CASSLGLAVMGTEAFF. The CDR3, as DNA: TGTGCCAGCAGCTTGGGTCTGGCCGTCATGGGCACTGAAGCTTTCTTT.

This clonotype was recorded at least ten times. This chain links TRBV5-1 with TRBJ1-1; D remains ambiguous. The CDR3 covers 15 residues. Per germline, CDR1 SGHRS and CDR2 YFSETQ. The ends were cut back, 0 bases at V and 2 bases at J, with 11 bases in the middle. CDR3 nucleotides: TGCGCCAGCAGCTTGGACCTTTGGACTAACACTGAAGCTTTCTTT. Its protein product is CASSLDLWTNTEAFF. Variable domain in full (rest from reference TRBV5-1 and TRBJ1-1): KAGVTQTPRYLIKTRGQQVTLSCSPISGHRSVSWYQQTPGQGLQFLFEYFSETQRNKGNFPGRFSGRQFSNSRSEMNVSTLELGDSALYLCASSLDLWTNTEAFFGQGTRLTVV.

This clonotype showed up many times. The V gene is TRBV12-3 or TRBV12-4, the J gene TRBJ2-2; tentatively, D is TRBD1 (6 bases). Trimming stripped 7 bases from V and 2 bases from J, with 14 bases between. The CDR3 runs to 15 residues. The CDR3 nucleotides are TGTGCCAGCAACTCTCAGGGGTTTAACACCGGGGAGCTGTTTTTT. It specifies CASNSQGFNTGELFF.

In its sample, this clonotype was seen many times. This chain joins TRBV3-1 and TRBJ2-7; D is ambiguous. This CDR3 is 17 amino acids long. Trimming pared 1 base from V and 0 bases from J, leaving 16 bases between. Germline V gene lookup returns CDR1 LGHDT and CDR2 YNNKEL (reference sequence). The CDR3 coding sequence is TGTGCCAGCAGCCAAGCTATTTCCCGGTCTAGCTCCTACGAGCAGTACTTC. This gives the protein CASSQAISRSSSYEQYF.

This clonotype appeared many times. CDR3 sequence reads: CASSVGGDTKSSYEQYF. As DNA, the CDR3 is TGTGCCAGCAGCGTAGGAGGGGACACCAAGAGCTCCTACGAGCAGTACTTC. This chain uses TRBV9 with TRBJ2-7, with a tentative D call TRBD1 (6 bases). The CDR3 spans 17 residues. The germline V gene encodes CDR1 SGDLS and CDR2 YYNGEE. Trimming pared 0 bases from V and 0 bases from J, leaving 16 bases between. The full variable domain, with the rest looked up from reference TRBV9 and TRBJ2-7, is DSGVTQTPKHLITATGQRVTLRCSPRSGDLSVYWYQQSLDQGLQFLIQYYNGEERAKGNILERFSAQQFPDLHSELNLSSLELGDSALYFCASSVGGDTKSSYEQYFGPGTRLTVT.

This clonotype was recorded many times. The CDR3 region has the DNA TGTGCCAGCAGTAACCTCGAGGGGGCAACAGATACGCAGTATTTT. Protein: CASSNLEGATDTQYF. The chain uses TRBV2 and TRBJ2-3; 7 nucleotides line up with TRBD1. From germline, CDR1 is SNHLY and CDR2 FYNNEI. The CDR3 length is 15 residues. V lost 5 bases and J lost 3; bases outside the gene matches: 8.

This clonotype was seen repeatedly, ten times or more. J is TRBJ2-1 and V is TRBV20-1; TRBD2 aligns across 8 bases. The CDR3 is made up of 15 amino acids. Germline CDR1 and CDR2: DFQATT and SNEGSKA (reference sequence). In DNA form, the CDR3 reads TGCAGAGCGTCGGAGGTCGGGAGGGCCGAGGTTGAGCAGTTCTTC. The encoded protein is CRASEVGRAEVEQFF.